This record concerns one T cell receptor beta chain sequence. V was cut by 6 bases and J by 1 base, with 12 bases left in between. CDR3 size: 14 residues. Germline CDR1 reads MDHEN; CDR2 reads SYDVKM. This sample was taken from a study of blood T cell repertoires in COVID-19. Study information: The United States, Italy and Spain supplied acute and convalescent COVID-19 samples.

Assay: immunoSEQ multiplex PCR; the TCRdb copy retains only in-frame clones and omits some. The sample shows around 310,000 clones, almost 90% of them seen only once. Sequenced: peripheral blood. This sequence joins TRBV28 and TRBJ2-5; D might be TRBD1 (5 bases). The source is a woman aged 40 to 50 with COVID-19, enrolled during active disease. The CDR3 sequence is CASSPGITQETQYF. CDR3 nucleotides: TGTGCCAGCAGCCCAGGGATCACCCAAGAGACCCAGTACTTC.